The 9 T cell receptor beta chains listed next were all sequenced from one sample in a study of T cell responses to AZD1222 COVID-19 vaccine. Assay: immunoSEQ multiplex PCR; the TCRdb copy retains only in-frame clones and omits some. The sample contains some 100,000 clones, 87% of which appear only once. Sequenced material: peripheral blood, taken on day 0 of AZD1222 vaccination. The receptors originated from an adult in good health.

The gene calls are TRBV12-3 or TRBV12-4 and TRBJ2-7, with D possibly TRBD1 on 5 matching bases. CDR3 size: 13 residues. Deletions cut 6 bases from V and 1 base from J, with 10 bases between. CDR3 amino acids: CASSLTGSYEQYF. The CDR3 nucleotides are TGTGCCAGCAGCCTCACAGGATCCTACGAGCAGTACTTC.

The CDR3 DNA sequence: TGTGCCAGCAGCGTTTGGGGAACCCACCGTAGGGACAGGGGGCGTGGGGAGCTGTTTTTT. This translates into CASSVWGTHRRDRGRGELFF. V is TRBV9 and J is TRBJ2-2; 12 bases are a match to TRBD1. The CDR3 is 20 residues long. The germline CDR1 and CDR2 sequences are SGDLS and YYNGEE. V lost 2 bases, J lost 8 bases, and 19 bases stayed unmatched.

This rearrangement joins TRBV11-3 to TRBJ1-3, with no clear D. V lost 5 bases and J lost 1, with 6 bases in between. This CDR3 region has 13 residues. Germline assignment: CDR1 SGHNT and CDR2 YENEEA. CDR3 protein: CASSRQSGNTIYF. The CDR3 nucleotides read TGTGCCAGCAGCAGACAATCTGGAAACACCATATATTTT.

V is TRBV5-6 and J is TRBJ2-5, with 10 bases identical to TRBD1. This CDR3 has 15 amino acids. J gave up 9 bases and V 4 bases, and 12 bases lay outside the gene matches. Germline loops: CDR1 SGHDT, CDR2 YYEEEE. As DNA, the CDR3 is TGTGCCAGCAGCCCAGGGGACAGGGGCCTCGGGGCCCAGTACTTC. Translated, it gives CASSPGDRGLGAQYF.

The V call is TRBV15, the J call TRBJ1-2, with TRBD1 as a possible D gene (6 bases). Germline values: CDR1 LNHNV, CDR2 YYDKDF (reference sequence). V lost 1 base and J 3 bases, leaving 12 bases between the germline ends. CDR3 length: 15 residues. CDR3 sequence: CATSRGGYRDYGYTF. DNA of the CDR3: TGTGCCACCAGCAGAGGAGGTTACAGGGACTATGGCTACACCTTC. The whole variable domain, remainder taken from reference TRBV15 and TRBJ1-2, is DAMVIQNPRYQVTQFGKPVTLSCSQTLNHNVMYWYQQKSSQAPKLLFHYYDKDFNNEADTPDNFQSRRPNTSFCFLDIRSPGLGDTAMYLCATSRGGYRDYGYTFGSGTRLTVV.

This chain joins TRBV18 and TRBJ1-1, with TRBD1 as a possible D gene (5 bases). Between the trimmed V and J ends, which lost 3 bases and 1 base, there was a span of 15 bases. This CDR3 region has 16 residues. The germline CDR1 and CDR2 sequences are KGHSH and LQKENI. The CDR3 reads CASSPSGARANTEAFF. The CDR3 nucleotides read TGTGCCAGCTCACCTAGCGGGGCCAGGGCGAACACTGAAGCTTTCTTT.

The rearrangement uses TRBV18 and TRBJ1-6; 8 bases are a match to TRBD1. The CDR3 is made up of 15 amino acids. Germline CDR1 is KGHSH and CDR2 is LQKENI. V was pared by 0 bases and J by 10 bases, with 5 bases of the junction left unmatched. For the CDR3, the DNA is TGTGCCAGCTCACCACCAGAGGACAGGGCGTCACCCCTCCACTTT. Amino acid sequence: CASSPPEDRASPLHF.

This clone turned up a few times. J is TRBJ2-7 and V is TRBV7-9, with a tentative D call TRBD2 (5 bases). Germline values: CDR1 SEHNR, CDR2 FQNEAQ (reference sequence). V was shortened by 1 base and J by 6 bases, with 13 bases between the two germline ends. The CDR3 length is 14 residues. The CDR3 DNA follows: TGTGCCAGCAGCTTAGGTCCTAGCCCCCTCGAGCAGTACTTC. Amino acid sequence: CASSLGPSPLEQYF.

The rearrangement uses TRBV15 and TRBJ2-4; the D call may be TRBD1 or TRBD2 (6 bases each). This CDR3 is built from 16 residues. V was clipped by 3 bases and J by 5 bases, with 17 bases between them. CDR1 and CDR2 from the germline V gene are LNHNV and YYDKDF (reference sequence). CDR3 coding DNA: TGTGCCACCAGCAGGGGTGAGGGGGGAATCGAAAACATTCAGTACTTC. This gives the protein CATSRGEGGIENIQYF.